This T cell receptor (beta chain) was retrieved from a study of blood T cell repertoires in COVID-19. Assay used: immunoSEQ multiplex PCR; TCRdb lists only in-frame clones, some missing. The sample carries about 40,000 clones, approximately 80% recorded once. In germline, CDR1 is KGHSH, CDR2 LQKENI. This CDR3 region has 16 residues. Between the trimmed V and J ends, which lost 3 bases and 4 bases, there was a span of 16 bases. The specimen sequenced was peripheral blood. This chain links TRBV18 with TRBJ1-5; the D gene is possibly TRBD1 (6 bases). The receptor was derived from a woman aged 55 to 70 with acute or convalescent COVID-19. Here the CDR3 DNA reads TGTGCCAGCTCACCGGTAGAGGGCAGGGGTAATCAGCCCCAGCATTTT. It translates to CASSPVEGRGNQPQHF.